These 23 T cell receptor beta chains were all obtained from the same sample, sequenced in a study of T cell repertoires in cytomegalovirus infection. No antigen has been identified for these receptors. Via MiXCR, TCRdb re-called the reads, giving one row per CDR3 protein. Here the sample spans roughly 730,000 distinct CDR3 sequences, 30% to 35% being singletons. Sequencing was performed on cultured PBMCs, taken from culture after CMV antigen stimulation. These receptors were collected from a human donor in good health (CMV status not recorded). Some clones in this sample may be carry-over from other donors' samples.

There are a few counts of this clonotype. The chain is built from TRBV12-3 or TRBV12-4 and TRBJ1-5; 8 bases map to TRBD1. Germline trimming cut 6 bases from V and 7 bases from J; bases unmatched to any gene: 8. This CDR3 spans 14 amino acids. CDR3 in DNA: TGTGCCAGCAGCCTGGACAGGGAGAGGCAGCCCCAGCATTTT. Residues: CASSLDRERQPQHF.

The genes are TRBV20-1 and TRBJ1-2; no clear D. Trimming removed 2 bases at V and 6 bases at J, with 13 bases between. The length of the CDR3 is 13 residues. Germline loops: CDR1 DFQATT, CDR2 SNEGSKA (reference sequence). This chain's CDR3 is CSARKSRVDGYTF. DNA for the CDR3: TGCAGTGCTAGAAAGTCCCGGGTGGATGGCTACACCTTC.

This clonotype was recorded once. The V gene is TRBV28, the J gene TRBJ2-1; 10 nucleotides line up with TRBD2. V lost 2 bases and J lost 6; bases outside the gene matches: 4. The CDR3 loop spans 15 amino acids. The germline gives CDR1 MDHEN, CDR2 SYDVKM. The DNA of the CDR3 is TGTGCCAGCAGTTTAGGTAGCGGGGGGTTCAATGAGCAGTTCTTC. Amino acids: CASSLGSGGFNEQFF.

In its sample, this clonotype was seen a few times. The genes are TRBV6-1 and TRBJ2-5, with 7 bases aligning to TRBD2. J lost 1 base, V lost 1 base, and 9 bases had no gene match. The CDR3 loop spans 17 amino acids. The V gene's germline CDR1 is MNHNS and CDR2 SASEGT. CDR3 in amino acids: CASSEVSGRIIQETQYF. CDR3 coding DNA: TGTGCCAGCAGTGAAGTGTCCGGGAGGATTATCCAAGAGACCCAGTACTTC.

This clonotype turned up a few times. The chain joins TRBV2 to TRBJ1-2, with 7 bases matching TRBD1. Germline assignment: CDR1 SNHLY and CDR2 FYNNEI. V lost 3 bases and J lost 2; bases outside the gene matches: 3. This CDR3 spans 14 amino acids. CDR3 loop: CASSELQGNYGYTF. CDR3 DNA sequence: TGTGCCAGCAGTGAGCTACAGGGGAACTATGGCTACACCTTC.

J is TRBJ1-1 and V is TRBV27; no clear D gene. Germline V gene lookup returns CDR1 MNHEY and CDR2 SMNVEV (reference sequence). Trimming took 3 bases from V and 1 from J, leaving 6 bases between them. CDR3 length: 13 amino acids. The CDR3 DNA sequence: TGTGCCAGCAGTTTGACCCAGAACACTGAAGCTTTCTTT. The encoded protein is CASSLTQNTEAFF.

This clonotype was observed a few times. This sequence joins TRBV6-5 and TRBJ1-6, with 11 bases fitting TRBD1. The CDR3 sequence is 19 residues long. The trim removed 6 bases at V and 0 bases at J, leaving 10 bases unmatched. CDR1 is MNHEY and CDR2 is SVGAGI in the germline V gene. CDR3 DNA sequence: TGTGCCAGCAGCAGAGGGACAGGGGGATCGGACTCCTATAATTCACCCCTCCACTTT. This encodes CASSRGTGGSDSYNSPLHF.

In nucleotides, the CDR3 is TGTGCCAGCAGTTACCATAAATCTAGCAATCAGCCCCAGCATTTT. Protein: CASSYHKSSNQPQHF. The chain joins TRBV6-6 to TRBJ1-5; D ambiguous. V lost 2 bases, J lost 0 bases, and 8 bases lay in between. The CDR3 has 15 residues. Per the germline V gene, CDR1 is MNHNY and CDR2 is SVGAGI (reference sequence).

The V gene is TRBV7-2, the J gene TRBJ2-7, with D perhaps TRBD2 (6 bases). The CDR3 runs 16 residues. Per the germline V gene, CDR1 is SGHTA and CDR2 is FQGNSA. V was pared by 0 bases and J by 0 bases, with 12 bases between. CDR3 sequence reads: CASSLARGGRSYEQYF. Here the CDR3 DNA reads TGTGCCAGCAGCTTAGCGCGGGGCGGGCGCTCCTACGAGCAGTACTTC. The whole variable domain, filled in from reference TRBV7-2 and TRBJ2-7, reads GAGVSQSPSNKVTEKGKDVELRCDPISGHTALYWYRQSLGQGLEFLIYFQGNSAPDKSGLPSDRFSAERTGGSVSTLTIQRTQQEDSAVYLCASSLARGGRSYEQYFGPGTRLTVT.

This clonotype turned up a few times. The chain has TRBV5-1 and TRBJ1-6; D is unresolved. Germline V gene data show CDR1 as SGHRS and CDR2 as YFSETQ. The CDR3 sequence is 16 residues long. Between the trimmed V and J ends, which lost 0 bases and 2 bases, there was a span of 9 bases. The CDR3 reads CASSLASRTYNSPLHF. In DNA, the CDR3 is TGCGCCAGCAGCTTGGCCTCAAGAACCTATAATTCACCCCTCCACTTT. Based on the CDR3 plus reference TRBV5-1 and TRBJ1-6, the full variable domain is KAGVTQTPRYLIKTRGQQVTLSCSPISGHRSVSWYQQTPGQGLQFLFEYFSETQRNKGNFPGRFSGRQFSNSRSEMNVSTLELGDSALYLCASSLASRTYNSPLHFGNGTRLTVT.

The chain combines TRBV6-6 with TRBJ2-3; D is unresolved. CDR1 and CDR2 from the germline V gene are MNHNY and SVGAGI (reference sequence). This CDR3 region has 12 residues. V was shortened by 10 bases and J by 5 bases, with 13 bases between the two germline ends. CDR3 in amino acids: CATLRSGDTQYF. The CDR3 DNA reads as TGTGCCACCCTACGGTCAGGAGATACGCAGTATTTT.

This chain uses TRBV7-2 with TRBJ2-3; 8 nucleotides line up with TRBD2. V was clipped by 5 bases and J by 9 bases; unmatched bases: 13. The CDR3 is 15 residues long. The germline V gene has CDR1 SGHTA and CDR2 FQGNSA. CDR3 sequence reads: CASSPTGGAPGTQYF. The CDR3 nucleotides are TGTGCCAGCAGCCCCACCGGGGGGGCCCCCGGAACGCAGTATTTT.

This clonotype was seen more than once but under ten times. The chain joins TRBV29-1 to TRBJ1-1; D is unresolved. Germline CDR1 reads SQVTM; CDR2 reads ANQGSEA. The CDR3 is made up of 11 amino acids. V lost 4 bases and J 2 bases, leaving 5 bases between the germline ends. The CDR3 protein is CSVGPNTEAFF. CDR3 sequence (DNA): TGCAGCGTTGGGCCTAACACTGAAGCTTTCTTT.

The rearrangement uses TRBV20-1 and TRBJ2-1; 10 bases align to TRBD2. V lost 6 bases, J lost 5 bases, and 7 bases stayed unmatched. There are 14 residues in the CDR3. Germline values: CDR1 DFQATT, CDR2 SNEGSKA (reference sequence). The DNA of the CDR3 is TGCAGTGCGACACTAGCGGGGATAAACAATGAGCAGTTCTTC. It yields the protein CSATLAGINNEQFF.

V gene TRBV19 combines with J gene TRBJ1-5; D not resolved. Per germline, CDR1 LNHDA and CDR2 SQIVND (reference sequence). Between the trimmed V and J ends, which lost 2 bases and 5 bases, there was a span of 16 bases. This CDR3 is 16 amino acids long. The CDR3 nucleotides are TGTGCCAGTAGTATACCCGCAAGGATGACCTATCAGCCCCAGCATTTT. Translating gives CASSIPARMTYQPQHF.

As concerns this clonotype: Since a much larger clone is just one base distant, this may be a read error. J is TRBJ2-3 and V is TRBV7-2, with D possibly called TRBD1 or TRBD2 (6 bases each). CDR1 and CDR2 from the germline V gene are SGHTA and FQGNSA. The CDR3 runs 16 residues. For the CDR3, the DNA is TGTGCCAGCGGCTTAGGGGGGCGGGATCACACAGATACGCAGTATTTT. As protein: CASGLGGRDHTDTQYF.

The chain uses TRBV5-1 and TRBJ2-5, with D perhaps TRBD2 (6 bases). V was clipped by 3 bases and J by 5 bases, with 14 bases between them. The V gene's germline CDR1 is SGHRS and CDR2 YFSETQ. The CDR3 extends over 14 amino acids. The CDR3, as DNA: TGCGCCAGCAGCTCGGAGGGCCCGGGGGAGACCCAGTACTTC. Translation: CASSSEGPGETQYF.

The chain couples TRBV10-3 to TRBJ2-3; 9 bases map to TRBD2. V shed 6 bases and J 5 bases; nucleotides not matched to a gene: 9. Germline CDR1 and CDR2: ENHRY and SYGVKD. CDR3 length: 15 amino acids. The CDR3 sequence is CAIRIAGAAQDTQYF. The CDR3 coding sequence is TGTGCCATCAGGATAGCGGGGGCGGCCCAAGATACGCAGTATTTT.

The rearrangement uses TRBV27 and TRBJ2-3; 7 bases are a match to TRBD2. V lost 5 bases and J lost 10; bases outside the gene matches: 9. CDR1 MNHEY and CDR2 SMNVEV come from the germline V gene (reference sequence). The CDR3 length is 13 residues. The CDR3 protein is CASSLSSSGPQYF. CDR3 nucleotide sequence: TGTGCCAGCAGTCTTTCCTCTAGCGGTCCGCAGTATTTT.

This clonotype was seen only a few times. V and J are TRBV10-3 and TRBJ2-7; 9 positions agree with TRBD2. V dropped 6 bases and J dropped 2; count of bases not matched to a gene: 5. This CDR3 is 14 amino acids long. The germline gives CDR1 ENHRY, CDR2 SYGVKD. CDR3 in amino acids: CAISLAGTPYEQYF. The CDR3 coding sequence is TGTGCCATCAGCCTAGCGGGGACGCCCTACGAGCAGTACTTC.

Only a few counts were recorded for this clonotype. The chain recombines TRBV4-3 with TRBJ2-7; 10 bases fit TRBD2. V lost 3 bases to trimming and J lost 7 bases; unmatched junction nucleotides: 21. The CDR3 contains 19 residues. In germline, CDR1 is LGHNA, CDR2 YSLEER. CDR3 in amino acids: CASSHNPRGASGGFGEQYF. CDR3 nucleotides: TGCGCCAGCAGCCACAATCCCAGGGGGGCTAGCGGGGGCTTTGGGGAGCAGTACTTC.

The chain links TRBV20-1 to TRBJ1-4, with D maybe TRBD1 (6 bases). The CDR3 runs 13 residues. Trimming took 0 bases from V and 7 from J, leaving 9 bases between them. Per the germline V gene, CDR1 is DFQATT and CDR2 is SNEGSKA (reference sequence). The CDR3 sequence: CSAREGGSEKLFF. CDR3 DNA sequence: TGCAGTGCTAGAGAGGGGGGCTCTGAAAAACTGTTTTTT.

This clonotype occurred a few times. The chain links TRBV11-2 to TRBJ2-1; D is ambiguous. This CDR3 has 16 residues. Germline CDR1 reads SGHAT; CDR2 reads FQNNGV. V lost 7 bases and J 6 bases, leaving 22 bases between the germline ends. CDR3 residues: CASNPGLTALRNEQFF. CDR3 in DNA: TGTGCCAGCAACCCCGGGCTAACGGCACTGCGCAATGAGCAGTTCTTC.